This TCR beta chain was recovered during a study of blood T cell repertoires in COVID-19. In the study overall: The United States, Italy and Spain supplied acute and convalescent COVID-19 samples. T cells, B-cell-depleted T cells, or PBMCs supplied cDNA or gDNA.

Original analysis: Estimation of nucleated cell counts relied on the amplification of reference gene primers. Only in-frame clones appear in the TCRdb table, and some are missing; sequencing was by immunoSEQ multiplex PCR. V and J calls and clone size are copied from that table; D and trimming were computed from the DNA. The sample lists nearly 200,000 clones; 85% were seen once. Followed over time, Seattle patients had been enrolled while infection was active. The clonotype comes from a man in his fifties or sixties with COVID-19, enrolled during active disease. The sequenced sample consisted of peripheral blood.

The CDR3 DNA sequence: TGTGCCACCAGTCATCCTCTTGGCGGGAGGGCTTCGGAGACCCAGTACTTC. Protein product: CATSHPLGGRASETQYF. The chain has TRBV24-1 and TRBJ2-5; the match to TRBD2 covers 9 bases. Trimming took 6 bases from V and 5 from J; bases not matched to a gene: 15. The V gene's germline CDR1 is KGHDR and CDR2 SFDVKD. CDR3 length equals 17 residues.